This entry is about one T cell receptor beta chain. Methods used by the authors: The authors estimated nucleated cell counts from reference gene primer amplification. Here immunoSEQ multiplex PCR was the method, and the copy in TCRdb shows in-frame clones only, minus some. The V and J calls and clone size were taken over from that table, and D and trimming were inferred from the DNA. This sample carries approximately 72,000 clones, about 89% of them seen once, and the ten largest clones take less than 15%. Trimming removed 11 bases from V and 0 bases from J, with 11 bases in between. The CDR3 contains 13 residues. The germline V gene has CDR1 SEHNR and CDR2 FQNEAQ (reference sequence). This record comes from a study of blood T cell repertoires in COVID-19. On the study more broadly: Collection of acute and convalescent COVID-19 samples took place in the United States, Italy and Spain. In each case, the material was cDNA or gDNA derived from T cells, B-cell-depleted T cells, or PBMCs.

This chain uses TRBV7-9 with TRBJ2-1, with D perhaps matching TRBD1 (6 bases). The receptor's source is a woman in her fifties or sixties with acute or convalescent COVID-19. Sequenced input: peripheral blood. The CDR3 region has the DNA TGTGCCGGAGGACAGAGCTCCTACAATGAGCAGTTCTTC. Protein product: CAGGQSSYNEQFF.